This T cell receptor beta chain was profiled in a study of T-cell memory formation after mild COVID-19. Looking at the study overall: TCR clusters were largely donor specific.

The study, taken as a whole, reports: Cross-reactive memory apparently joined, as some responding clones appeared in pre-infection memory. Shrinking CD4+ clones were chiefly CM and EM; CD8+ ones were chiefly EMRA.

Only a few counts were recorded for this clonotype. No antigen is known for it. Researchers used 5'RACE with constant-segment primers to make TCR alpha and TCR beta cDNA libraries that carry sample barcodes and UMIs. TCRdb passed the 5' RACE reads through MiXCR, listing each CDR3 protein once. The table lists 55,000 to 75,000 distinct CDR3 sequences, around 30% of them singletons. There are 15 residues in the CDR3. V lost 0 bases and J 3 bases, leaving 9 bases between the germline ends. CDR1 is MNHEY, CDR2 SVGEGT, per germline. This chain connects TRBV6-2 or TRBV6-3 to TRBJ1-5; unclear D gene. This receptor was obtained from a man younger than 35 who had mild COVID-19 (a few samples of this study predate the infection). Cell type and time point are not known. Sequenced material: PBMCs or a T cell subset sorted from them (not recorded which). CDR3 in DNA: TGTGCCAGCAGTTACTCAGGGTCCTTCAATCAGCCCCAGCATTTT. Protein product: CASSYSGSFNQPQHF.